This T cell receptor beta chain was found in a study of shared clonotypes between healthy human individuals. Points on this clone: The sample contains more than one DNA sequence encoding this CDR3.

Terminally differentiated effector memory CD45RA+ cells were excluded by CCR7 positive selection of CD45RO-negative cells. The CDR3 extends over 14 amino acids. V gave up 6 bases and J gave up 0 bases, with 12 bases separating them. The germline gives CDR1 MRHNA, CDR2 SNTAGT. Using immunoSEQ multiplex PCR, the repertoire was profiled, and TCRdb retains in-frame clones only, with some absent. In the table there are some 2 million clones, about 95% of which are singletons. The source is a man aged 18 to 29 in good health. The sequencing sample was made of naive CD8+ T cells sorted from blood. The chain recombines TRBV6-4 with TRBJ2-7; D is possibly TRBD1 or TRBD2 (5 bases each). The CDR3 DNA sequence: TGTGCCAGCAGCCCCGGGACGGGCTCCTACGAGCAGTACTTC. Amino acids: CASSPGTGSYEQYF.